A single sample gave rise to the 18 T cell receptor beta chains below, sequenced in a study of beta chain features in type 1 diabetes. Sequencing targeted expressed TCRB transcripts, as all isolated RNA had been reverse transcribed. The repertoire was sequenced with immunoSEQ multiplex PCR; TCRdb's copy has only in-frame clones and lacks some. Of 900,000 or so clones in the sample, roughly a sixth were seen once. The sample comprised naive CD4+ T cells from blood. Source of these receptors: a woman aged 18-35 years in good health.

This clone occurred a few times. This rearrangement joins TRBV7-6 to TRBJ1-2; D remains unclear. V dropped 1 base and J dropped 0 bases, with 21 bases sitting between them. Germline V gives CDR1 SGHVS, CDR2 FNYEAQ. The length of the CDR3 is 19 residues. The CDR3 loop reads CASSLVKGLGQRTNYGYTF. The CDR3, as DNA: TGTGCCAGCAGCTTAGTAAAAGGATTGGGTCAGCGCACTAACTATGGCTACACCTTC. The entire variable domain, with the rest obtained from reference TRBV7-6 and TRBJ1-2, is as follows: GAGVSQSPRYKVTKRGQDVALRCDPISGHVSLYWYRQALGQGPEFLTYFNYEAQQDKSGLPNDRFSAERPEGSISTLTIQRTEQRDSAMYRCASSLVKGLGQRTNYGYTFGSGTRLTVV.

The CDR3 loop reads CASSPQGSGELFF. The CDR3 nucleotides are TGTGCCAGCTCACCACAGGGGTCCGGGGAGCTGTTTTTT. This sequence joins TRBV18 and TRBJ2-2, with D possibly being TRBD1 (5 bases). Trimming cost V 1 base and J 6 bases, with 6 bases left between them. Germline V gene sequence: CDR1 KGHSH, CDR2 LQKENI. The CDR3 spans 13 residues.

The chain carries TRBV7-9 and TRBJ2-2; D may match TRBD1 or TRBD2 (7 bases each). Germline V gene data show CDR1 as SEHNR and CDR2 as FQNEAQ (reference sequence). This CDR3 comprises 15 residues. V was clipped by 9 bases and J by 5 bases, with 19 bases between them. DNA for the CDR3: TGTGCCAGTAAAAAGCGGGACAGCCGGACCGGGGAGCTGTTTTTT. Its translation: CASKKRDSRTGELFF.

Concerning this clone: The same CDR3 also results from other DNA sequences found in this sample. The rearrangement uses TRBV18 and TRBJ2-1, with 7 bases matching TRBD2. Germline-derived CDR1 and CDR2 are KGHSH and LQKENI. The CDR3 consists of 15 residues. Losses at the gene ends were 5 bases for V and 0 bases for J; bases not matched to a gene: 4. The DNA for the CDR3 is TGTGCCAGCTCAGAGCGGGACCCCTCCTACAATGAGCAGTTCTTC. Its protein is CASSERDPSYNEQFF.

As regards this clone: Other DNA sequences in the same sample also yield this CDR3. The V gene is TRBV10-3, the J gene TRBJ2-7; D is undetermined. Germline-derived CDR1 and CDR2 are ENHRY and SYGVKD. This CDR3 region has 13 residues. V lost 0 bases, J lost 3 bases, and 6 bases lay in between. The CDR3 protein is CAISESYSYEQYF. DNA for the CDR3: TGTGCCATCAGTGAGTCGTACAGCTACGAGCAGTACTTC.

This clone has only a few counts. V is TRBV9 and J is TRBJ2-1, with a weak D call TRBD2 (6 bases). The CDR3 runs 17 residues. V was shortened by 3 bases and J by 0 bases, with 16 bases between the two germline ends. Germline CDR1 reads SGDLS; CDR2 reads YYNGEE. Written as DNA, the CDR3 is TGTGCCAGCAGCGCGGGAACGACTAGTTTCTCCTACAATGAGCAGTTCTTC. Translated: CASSAGTTSFSYNEQFF.

The genes are TRBV11-2 and TRBJ1-5; D is unresolved. Germline-derived CDR1 and CDR2 are SGHAT and FQNNGV. V gave up 1 base and J gave up 0 bases, with 10 bases separating them. The CDR3 sequence is 16 residues long. The DNA of the CDR3 is TGTGCCAGCAGCTTAGGGACGGCTGATAGCAATCAGCCCCAGCATTTT. Translated, it gives CASSLGTADSNQPQHF.

This clone was counted between two and nine times. The CDR3 nucleotides are TGTGCCAGCCACCCCTCCTCCTACGAGCAGTACTTC. Its translation: CASHPSSYEQYF. The chain joins TRBV2 to TRBJ2-7; D call uncertain. The V gene's germline CDR1 is SNHLY and CDR2 FYNNEI. V lost 8 bases and J 0 bases, leaving 8 bases between the germline ends. This CDR3 spans 12 amino acids.

The chain joins TRBV28 to TRBJ1-1; no clear D gene. The CDR3 has 12 amino acids. CDR1 is MDHEN and CDR2 is SYDVKM in the germline V gene. V was shortened by 1 base and J by 10 bases, with 10 bases between the two germline ends. The CDR3 here is CASSLSPLGAFF. In DNA form, the CDR3 reads TGTGCCAGCAGTTTATCTCCCCTCGGAGCTTTCTTT.

This clone showed up just a few times. Other DNA sequences of this sample code for an identical CDR3. The chain joins TRBV4-2 to TRBJ2-5, with 11 bases lining up with TRBD2. Germline CDR1 reads LGHNA; CDR2 reads YNFKEQ. Trimming at V came to 1 base and at J to 4 bases, leaving 2 bases not matched to a gene. CDR3 length: 15 residues. The CDR3 sequence is CASSQGLAGRETQYF. In DNA form, the CDR3 reads TGTGCCAGCAGCCAAGGACTAGCGGGAAGAGAGACCCAGTACTTC.

A note on this clone: Other DNA sequences in the same sample also yield this CDR3. The chain is built from TRBV6-5 and TRBJ2-1; TRBD2 matches at 7 bases. The CDR3 is 14 residues long. V lost 2 bases and J lost 6; bases outside the gene matches: 4. Germline CDR1 is MNHEY and CDR2 is SVGAGI. The CDR3 here is CASSYRLAANEQFF. CDR3 nucleotides: TGTGCCAGCAGTTACCGACTAGCCGCCAATGAGCAGTTCTTC.

The J gene is TRBJ2-3, the V gene TRBV11-2, with a weak D call TRBD1 (6 bases). Trimming took off 4 bases at V and 1 base at J, with 15 bases between the two ends. CDR1 is SGHAT, CDR2 FQNNGV, per germline. The CDR3 extends over 16 amino acids. CDR3 sequence reads: CASSSAGVVGTDTQYF. Written as DNA, the CDR3 is TGTGCCAGCAGCTCGGCAGGGGTAGTTGGCACAGATACGCAGTATTTT. The full variable domain, in which reference TRBV11-2 and TRBJ2-3 provide the parts outside the CDR3, is EAGVAQSPRYKIIEKRQSVAFWCNPISGHATLYWYQQILGQGPKLLIQFQNNGVVDDSQLPKDRFSAERLKGVDSTLKIQPAKLEDSAVYLCASSSAGVVGTDTQYFGPGTRLTVL.

The rearrangement joins TRBV5-6 to TRBJ1-5; TRBD1 might be the D (5 bases). The germline V gene has CDR1 SGHDT and CDR2 YYEEEE. V was cut by 3 bases and J by 11 bases, with 15 bases left in between. The CDR3 covers 13 residues. The CDR3 sequence: CASSWGTAPAQHF. CDR3 DNA sequence: TGTGCCAGCAGCTGGGGGACCGCGCCGGCCCAGCATTTT.

The table lists this clone with a few counts. V and J are TRBV28 and TRBJ2-3; D is undetermined. Trimming removed 4 bases at V and 7 bases at J, with 6 bases between. This CDR3 has 11 amino acids. The germline V gene encodes CDR1 MDHEN and CDR2 SYDVKM. CDR3 in DNA: TGTGCCAGCAGTTCAGATAATACGCAGTATTTT. Its translation: CASSSDNTQYF.

This clone was found a few times. The rearrangement links TRBV7-9 to TRBJ2-1; D gene uncertain. The CDR3 sequence is 16 residues long. Trimming took off 5 bases at V and 0 bases at J, with 14 bases between the two ends. Germline V gene lookup returns CDR1 SEHNR and CDR2 FQNEAQ (reference sequence). The CDR3: CASSHLRLSSYNEQFF. The CDR3 DNA reads as TGTGCCAGCAGCCACCTCCGCCTCAGCTCCTACAATGAGCAGTTCTTC.

The chain combines TRBV7-9 with TRBJ2-3, with 8 nucleotides matching TRBD2. Germline CDR1 SEHNR, CDR2 FQNEAQ (reference sequence). The CDR3 covers 16 residues. After removal of 2 bases from V and 6 bases from J, the junction contained 10 bases not matched to a gene. For the CDR3, the DNA is TGTGCCAGCAGCTTACACGGCGACCTAGCGGGCGATACGCAGTATTTT. It is translated as CASSLHGDLAGDTQYF. The full variable domain, completed using reference TRBV7-9 and TRBJ2-3, is DTGVSQNPRHKITKRGQNVTFRCDPISEHNRLYWYRQTLGQGPEFLTYFQNEAQLEKSRLLSDRFSAERPKGSFSTLEIQRTEQGDSAMYLCASSLHGDLAGDTQYFGPGTRLTVL.

A single count supports this clone. The chain's CDR3 is CAIKSDRVLGPQHF. The CDR3 DNA sequence: TGTGCCATCAAATCGGACAGGGTACTTGGGCCCCAGCATTTT. The rearrangement uses TRBV10-3 and TRBJ1-5, with 8 positions matching TRBD1. CDR3 length equals 14 residues. V was pared by 7 bases and J by 9 bases, with 11 bases of the junction left unmatched. CDR1 and CDR2 from the germline V gene are ENHRY and SYGVKD.

V usage is TRBV7-9 and J usage is TRBJ1-2; a weak D match, TRBD1 (5 bases). This CDR3 comprises 13 residues. V shed 2 bases and J shed 6 bases, with 10 bases lying between them. The germline V gene encodes CDR1 SEHNR and CDR2 FQNEAQ (reference sequence). The CDR3 DNA reads TGTGCCAGCAGCTTACAGGGAGTCCATGGCTACACCTTC. This codes for CASSLQGVHGYTF.